Shown below are 25 T cell receptor beta chains from a single sample sequenced in a study of memory CD4+ T cells and cytomegalovirus serostatus. Data came from immunoSEQ multiplex PCR; TCRdb stores just in-frame clones and leaves some out. The table records 50,000 or so clones, roughly 72% of them present only once. Single viable CD3+CD4+CD8-CD45RO+ cells were sorted as the memory CD4+ T cells. Sample: memory CD4+ T cells from blood. These receptors were collected from an adult in good health and CMV-seronegative.

The V and J genes are TRBV4-3 and TRBJ1-2; 8 bases map to TRBD1. This CDR3 is built from 14 residues. CDR1 is LGHNA and CDR2 is YSLEER in the germline V gene. With 0 bases clipped from V and 4 bases from J, the junction kept 1 base outside the gene matches. The chain's CDR3 is CASSQDTGGYGYTF. CDR3 nucleotides: TGCGCCAGCAGCCAAGATACAGGGGGCTATGGCTACACCTTC.

The chain carries TRBV14 and TRBJ2-5; perhaps TRBD2 as D (5 bases). This CDR3 contains 14 residues. The V end lost 0 bases, the J end lost 9 bases, and 14 bases lay between the germline ends. Germline V gene data show CDR1 as SGHDN and CDR2 as FVKESK. DNA for the CDR3: TGTGCCAGCAGCCAAGAGACCGGTGCGAGGGCCCAGTACTTC. Protein: CASSQETGARAQYF.

The DNA for the CDR3 is TGTGCCAGCAGCCTCACAGGGGGCAGCTTCAACGAGCAGTACTTC. Translating gives CASSLTGGSFNEQYF. This chain uses TRBV7-3 with TRBJ2-7; 9 nucleotides match TRBD1. Looked up from germline, CDR1 is SGHTA and CDR2 is FQGTGA. The CDR3 loop spans 15 amino acids. J gave up 5 bases and V 5 bases, and 10 bases lay outside the gene matches.

CDR3 sequence reads: CASSLRGWDTQYF. The CDR3 nucleotides are TGTGCCAGCAGCTTACGCGGGTGGGATACGCAGTATTTT. The chain uses TRBV7-8 and TRBJ2-3; D might be TRBD2 (5 bases). CDR1 is SGHVS, CDR2 FQNEAQ, per germline. CDR3 length equals 13 residues. Trimming shortened V by 2 bases and J by 6 bases, and 9 bases separated the two germline ends.

This chain connects TRBV29-1 to TRBJ2-1; TRBD2 aligns across 8 bases. Unmatched junction bases numbered 9, after V lost 5 bases and J lost 0 bases. CDR1 and CDR2 from the germline V gene are SQVTM and ANQGSEA. The CDR3 spans 16 residues. CDR3 nucleotide sequence: TGCAGCGTTAAGGGAGGGAGCGGGAGCTCCTACAATGAGCAGTTCTTC. It encodes CSVKGGSGSSYNEQFF.

V gene TRBV19 combines with J gene TRBJ2-7; 9 nucleotides align to TRBD1. Germline V CDR1 and CDR2: LNHDA, SQIVND (reference sequence). The CDR3 covers 13 residues. Trimming removed 9 bases from V and 1 base from J; junction bases left unmatched: 4. The CDR3, as DNA: TGTGCCAGCAAGGGGACAGGGTCCTACGAGCAGTACTTC. This translates into CASKGTGSYEQYF.

This chain connects TRBV9 to TRBJ2-1, with unresolved D. The germline V gene has CDR1 SGDLS and CDR2 YYNGEE. V was pared by 0 bases and J by 0 bases, with 10 bases between. This CDR3 region has 16 residues. The CDR3 sequence is CASSVVAYSSYNEQFF. DNA for the CDR3: TGTGCCAGCAGCGTAGTGGCGTATAGCTCCTACAATGAGCAGTTCTTC.

The chain has TRBV6-6 and TRBJ2-1; 8 bases are shared with TRBD1. Germline CDR1 and CDR2: MNHNY and SVGAGI (reference sequence). The CDR3 totals 15 residues. The ends lost 5 bases at V and 4 bases at J; junction bases unmatched: 7. The chain's CDR3 is CASSPSDREYNEQFF. The CDR3 DNA is TGTGCCAGCAGTCCTTCGGACAGGGAATACAATGAGCAGTTCTTC.

The rearrangement joins TRBV12-5 to TRBJ2-2; the D gene is possibly TRBD1 (6 bases). CDR1 and CDR2 (germline): LGHNT, FRNRAP. V shed 1 base and J shed 4 bases, with 13 bases lying between them. The CDR3 has 16 residues. This chain's CDR3 is CASGLEGGSGTGELFF. The CDR3 coding sequence is TGTGCTAGTGGTTTGGAAGGGGGTTCGGGCACCGGGGAGCTGTTTTTT.

The chain has TRBV7-8 and TRBJ2-7, with no clear D. This CDR3 has 13 residues. Germline lookup yields CDR1 SGHVS and CDR2 FQNEAQ. V was trimmed by 5 bases and J by 7 bases, leaving 15 bases between them. CDR3 residues: CASSPGFLEEQYF. CDR3 in DNA: TGTGCCAGCAGCCCCGGGTTTTTAGAGGAGCAGTACTTC. Complete variable domain (other parts from reference TRBV7-8 and TRBJ2-7): GAGVSQSPRYKVAKRGQDVALRCDPISGHVSLFWYQQALGQGPEFLTYFQNEAQLDKSGLPSDRFFAERPEGSVSTLKIQRTQQEDSAVYLCASSPGFLEEQYFGPGTRLTVT.

This chain connects TRBV2 to TRBJ1-6; D unclear. This CDR3 contains 15 residues. CDR1 SNHLY and CDR2 FYNNEI come from the germline V gene. V was clipped by 4 bases and J by 2 bases, with 9 bases between them. Here the CDR3 reads CASSGGIAYNSPLHF. CDR3 in DNA: TGTGCCAGCAGTGGGGGAATTGCCTATAATTCACCCCTCCACTTT.

V and J are TRBV7-2 and TRBJ2-7; D gene uncertain. Trimming removed 3 bases from V and 5 bases from J, with 8 bases in between. CDR3 length equals 12 residues. Germline values: CDR1 SGHTA, CDR2 FQGNSA. This CDR3 reads CASSFEGNEQYF. DNA of the CDR3: TGTGCCAGCAGCTTCGAAGGGAACGAGCAGTACTTC.

The chain is built from TRBV5-1 and TRBJ1-2, with 7 nucleotides matching TRBD1. The CDR3 runs to 14 residues. In germline, CDR1 is SGHRS, CDR2 YFSETQ. With V trimmed by 0 bases and J by 4 bases, 3 bases remained unmatched. The CDR3 DNA reads as TGCGCCAGCAGCTTGGGGGCAGGGGGCTATGGCTACACCTTC. This sequence encodes CASSLGAGGYGYTF.

The rearrangement joins TRBV6-1 to TRBJ1-3; D ambiguous. This CDR3 has 14 residues. V was cut by 4 bases and J by 4 bases, with 11 bases left in between. Germline V gene lookup returns CDR1 MNHNS and CDR2 SASEGT. The CDR3, as DNA: TGTGCCAGCAGTGGGGGTTTGTTGGGAAACACCATATATTTT. This translates into CASSGGLLGNTIYF.

This chain links TRBV28 with TRBJ2-2; maybe TRBD1 (6 bases). Germline V gene lookup returns CDR1 MDHEN and CDR2 SYDVKM. This CDR3 comprises 15 residues. Trimming stripped 5 bases from V and 0 bases from J, with 10 bases between. The CDR3 protein is CASSPRTANTGELFF. The CDR3 DNA sequence: TGTGCCAGCAGTCCTCGGACAGCGAACACCGGGGAGCTGTTTTTT.

The CDR3 DNA reads TGTGCCAGCTCACCACAAGAGACCCAGTACTTC. Translated, it gives CASSPQETQYF. The chain combines TRBV18 with TRBJ2-5; D is unclear. The CDR3 contains 11 residues. Between the trimmed V and J ends, which lost 1 base and 3 bases, there was a span of 0 bases. Germline V gene lookup returns CDR1 KGHSH and CDR2 LQKENI.

This clone was counted only a few times. This chain joins TRBV5-3 and TRBJ2-7; D gene uncertain. TRBV5-3 is an ORF; its function is uncertain. V was trimmed by 3 bases and J by 0 bases, leaving 10 bases between them. There are 14 residues in the CDR3. The CDR3 nucleotides are TGTGCCAGAAGCTCGGATGCGAGCTCCTACGAGCAGTACTTC. Amino acids: CARSSDASSYEQYF.

The sample holds a few counts of this clone. The chain joins TRBV7-2 to TRBJ2-3, with D perhaps TRBD2 (6 bases). Per the germline V gene, CDR1 is SGHTA and CDR2 is FQGNSA. This CDR3 is built from 18 residues. Trimming left V 4 bases short and J 0 bases short, with 20 bases between. This chain's CDR3 is CASSSTFSGGGSTDTQYF. The CDR3 DNA follows: TGTGCCAGCAGCTCGACCTTCTCCGGTGGGGGGAGCACAGATACGCAGTATTTT.

The chain carries TRBV28 and TRBJ2-7; 14 bases line up with TRBD2. The CDR3 is 15 amino acids. After removal of 6 bases from V and 7 bases from J, the junction contained 8 bases not matched to a gene. Germline V lookup: CDR1 MDHEN, CDR2 SYDVKM. This chain's CDR3 is CASSTKGLAGVEQYF. CDR3 bases: TGTGCCAGCAGCACGAAGGGACTAGCGGGAGTAGAGCAGTACTTC.

The V call is TRBV28, the J call TRBJ1-3; D is possibly TRBD1 (5 bases). This CDR3 has 11 amino acids. The germline gives CDR1 MDHEN, CDR2 SYDVKM. Trimming took off 5 bases at V and 11 bases at J, with 10 bases between the two ends. The CDR3 nucleotides are TGTGCCAGCAGTGTGGTGGGGCCCATATATTTT. It specifies CASSVVGPIYF. The full variable domain, in which reference TRBV28 and TRBJ1-3 provide the parts outside the CDR3, is DVKVTQSSRYLVKRTGEKVFLECVQDMDHENMFWYRQDPGLGLRLIYFSYDVKMKEKGDIPEGYSVSREKKERFSLILESASTNQTSMYLCASSVVGPIYFGEGSWLTVV.

This clone is a singleton in its sample. V gene TRBV10-1 combines with J gene TRBJ2-7; 10 bases are a match to TRBD2. The CDR3 covers 14 residues. With V trimmed by 0 bases and J by 8 bases, 4 bases remained unmatched. Germline V gene data show CDR1 as WNHNN and CDR2 as SYGVQD (reference sequence). For the CDR3, the DNA is TGCGCCAGCAGTGAGTCGGGACTAGCGAACAAGCAGTACTTC. It specifies CASSESGLANKQYF.

The chain combines TRBV6-6 with TRBJ1-5; D uncertain. The CDR3 sequence is 14 residues long. V lost 2 bases to trimming and J lost 1 base, with 6 bases between them. Germline V gives CDR1 MNHNY, CDR2 SVGAGI (reference sequence). For the CDR3, the DNA is TGTGCCAGCAGTTACGAATCGAGCAATCAGCCCCAGCATTTT. As protein: CASSYESSNQPQHF.

The chain links TRBV7-2 to TRBJ1-2, with D possibly TRBD1 on 6 matching bases. The CDR3 contains 13 residues. Trimming left V 4 bases short and J 5 bases short, with 11 bases between. CDR1 and CDR2 from the germline V gene are SGHTA and FQGNSA. The CDR3 reads CASSSTGIYGYTF. CDR3 nucleotides: TGTGCCAGCAGCTCGACAGGAATATATGGCTACACCTTC.

This chain joins TRBV4-3 and TRBJ1-1; D is possibly TRBD1 (6 bases). This CDR3 contains 15 residues. Germline V gene lookup returns CDR1 LGHNA and CDR2 YSLEER. The V end lost 0 bases, the J end lost 3 bases, and 11 bases lay between the germline ends. CDR3 sequence (DNA): TGCGCCAGCAGCCAAGATACAGGGTGGGACACTGAAGCTTTCTTT. This gives the protein CASSQDTGWDTEAFF.

This chain uses TRBV9 with TRBJ1-4, with 9 nucleotides matching TRBD1. V was clipped by 4 bases and J by 7 bases; unmatched bases: 8. This CDR3 has 15 residues. Germline-derived CDR1 and CDR2 are SGDLS and YYNGEE. The CDR3 loop is CASSLGQGIREKLFF. The CDR3 nucleotides are TGTGCCAGCAGCTTAGGACAGGGGATACGTGAAAAACTGTTTTTT.